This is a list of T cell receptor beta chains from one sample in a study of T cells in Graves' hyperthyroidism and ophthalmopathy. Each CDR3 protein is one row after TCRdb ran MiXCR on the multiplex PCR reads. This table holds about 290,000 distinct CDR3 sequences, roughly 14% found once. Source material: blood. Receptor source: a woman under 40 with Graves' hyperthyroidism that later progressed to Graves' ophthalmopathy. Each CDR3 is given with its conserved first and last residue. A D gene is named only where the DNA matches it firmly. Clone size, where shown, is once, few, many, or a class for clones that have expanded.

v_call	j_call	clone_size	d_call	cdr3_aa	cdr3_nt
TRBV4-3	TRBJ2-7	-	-	CASSQDRRFGDEQYF	TGCGCCAGCAGCCAAGATAGGAGGTTCGGCGACGAGCAGTACTTC
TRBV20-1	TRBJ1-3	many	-	CSAAGWGSGNTIYF	TGCAGTGCAGCGGGCTGGGGATCTGGAAACACCATATATTTT
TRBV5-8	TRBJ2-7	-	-	CASSYGISNSYEQYF	TGTGCCAGCAGCTACGGGATTTCAAATTCCTACGAGCAGTACTTC
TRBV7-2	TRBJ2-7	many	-	CASSIAGTGTSYEQYF	TGTGCCAGCAGCATAGCCGGGACGGGGACCTCCTACGAGCAGTACTTC
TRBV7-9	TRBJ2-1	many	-	CASSLAGLNEQFF	TGTGCCAGCAGCCTTGCGGGCTTAAATGAGCAGTTCTTC
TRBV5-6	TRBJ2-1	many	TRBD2	CASSSLAPPYNEQFF	TGTGCCAGCAGCTCACTAGCGCCCCCCTACAATGAGCAGTTCTTC
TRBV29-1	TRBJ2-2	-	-	CSALHPNTGELFF	TGCAGCGCCCTGCATCCGAACACCGGGGAGCTGTTTTTT
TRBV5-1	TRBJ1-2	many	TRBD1	CASSSGTGLRGYTF	TGCGCCAGCAGCTCCGGGACAGGGTTACGTGGCTACACCTTC
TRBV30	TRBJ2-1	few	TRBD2	CAWSEGLAGRNEQFF	TGTGCCTGGAGTGAGGGTCTAGCGGGAAGGAATGAGCAGTTCTTC
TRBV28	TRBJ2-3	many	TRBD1	CASSLPGQGRTDTQYF	TGTGCCAGCAGTTTACCGGGACAGGGAAGGACAGATACGCAGTATTTT